This TCR beta chain is drawn from a study of OX40 agonist ivuxolimab in advanced cancers. Generated by immunoSEQ multiplex PCR, the TCRdb table keeps only in-frame clones and is missing some. This sample carries about 59,000 clones, about 85% of them seen once, and the ten largest clones take more than 3%. V was trimmed by 2 bases and J by 2 bases, leaving 10 bases between them. Germline loops: CDR1 SGHRS, CDR2 YFSETQ. The CDR3 is 14 amino acids. The receptor was isolated from an adult with an advanced solid tumor such as melanoma, head and neck, liver or kidney cancer. Sequenced here: CD4+ or CD8+ T cells sorted from blood, sampled in a trial of the OX40 agonist ivuxolimab. The V call is TRBV5-1, the J call TRBJ1-1, with TRBD1 as a possible D gene (6 bases). CDR3 nucleotides: TGCGCCAGCAGCTTTGGACAGCTAAACACTGAAGCTTTCTTT. It encodes CASSFGQLNTEAFF.